This T cell receptor (beta chain) came from a study of cytomegalovirus exposure and HLA in healthy donors. Notes on the study in general: HLA alleles were associated with 15,000 to 20,000 TCR beta sequences in a later analysis at 0.05 false discovery rate. What was likely a sequencing artifact was a cluster of highly shared sequence variants. The CMV antigen specificity of a few CMV-associated chains was confirmed through in vitro analysis.

Amplification used 60 Vbeta primers and 13 Jbeta primers. Original methodology: In a later analysis, of 80 million or so unique beta chains, 9 million to 11 million appeared in at least two donors. Profiled with immunoSEQ multiplex PCR; TCRdb holds only in-frame clones, not every one. V and J calls and clone size are given by that table; D and trimming were obtained from the DNA. The repertoire holds 130,000 or so clones, with around 72% as singletons. To note about this clone: Its antigen is not known.

Germline values: CDR1 MNHNS, CDR2 SASEGT. V gave up 5 bases and J gave up 3 bases, with 11 bases separating them. The CDR3 consists of 14 residues. The TCR originated in a man in his fifties in good health and CMV-seropositive. Sequenced sample: PBMCs. The chain joins TRBV6-1 to TRBJ2-1, with D possibly matching TRBD2 (6 bases). The CDR3 nucleotides read TGTGCCAGCAGTAGGCAGGGAGGCTACAATGAGCAGTTCTTC. Protein sequence: CASSRQGGYNEQFF.